This TCR beta chain was retrieved from a study of blood T cells in healthy people across ages. The overall study: With template switching, about one barcoded beta molecule was captured per two T cells. Study outcomes and limitations: A strong correlation was found between TCR beta diversity and the percentage of naive T cells.

Donors were systemically healthy Caucasian individuals from Russia aged roughly 6 to 100 years. Extraction of total RNA produced a minimum of 5 micrograms from each sample. Remarks on this clonotype: Its antigen is unidentified.

The CDR3 has 15 residues. The germline V gene has CDR1 LGHDT and CDR2 YNNKEL (reference sequence). V gave up 4 bases and J gave up 13 bases, with 23 bases separating them. Alongside a J-beta primer mix, a sample-barcoded 5' primer served in a second PCR lasting roughly 6 to 11 cycles. One entry per CDR3 protein results from TCRdb running MiXCR on the 5' RACE reads. The sample has fewer than 1.5 million distinct CDR3 sequences, around 42% seen once. Material for sequencing was blood. J is TRBJ2-1 and V is TRBV3-1; perhaps TRBD2 as D (6 bases). The sequence was collected from a woman aged 18-29 years in good health. CDR3 region: CASSPWRLAQETQFF. CDR3 nucleotide sequence: TGTGCCAGCAGCCCCTGGAGGCTAGCGCAAGAGACCCAGTTCTTC.